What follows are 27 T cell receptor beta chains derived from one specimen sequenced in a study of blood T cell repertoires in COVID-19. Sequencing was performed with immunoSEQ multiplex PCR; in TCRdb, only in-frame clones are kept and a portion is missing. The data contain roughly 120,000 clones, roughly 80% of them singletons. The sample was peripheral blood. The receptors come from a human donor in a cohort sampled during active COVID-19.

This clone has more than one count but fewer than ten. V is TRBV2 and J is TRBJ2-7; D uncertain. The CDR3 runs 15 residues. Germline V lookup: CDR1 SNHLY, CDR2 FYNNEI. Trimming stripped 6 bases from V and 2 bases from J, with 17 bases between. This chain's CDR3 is CASSYHARPPYEQYF. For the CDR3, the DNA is TGTGCCAGCAGCTACCACGCCAGGCCCCCCTACGAGCAGTACTTC.

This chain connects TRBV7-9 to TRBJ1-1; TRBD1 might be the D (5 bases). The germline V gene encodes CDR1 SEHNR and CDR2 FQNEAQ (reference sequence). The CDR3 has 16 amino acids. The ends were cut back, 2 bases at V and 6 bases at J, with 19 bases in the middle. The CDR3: CASSLIGGWEGAEAFF. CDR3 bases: TGTGCCAGCAGCTTAATTGGGGGGTGGGAAGGAGCTGAAGCTTTCTTT.

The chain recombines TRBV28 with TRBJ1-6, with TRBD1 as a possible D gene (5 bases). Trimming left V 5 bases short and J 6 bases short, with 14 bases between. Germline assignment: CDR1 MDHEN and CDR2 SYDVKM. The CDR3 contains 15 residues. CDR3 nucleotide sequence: TGTGCCAGCAGTGTGAGGGTGGGGGGTAATTCACCCCTCCACTTT. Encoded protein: CASSVRVGGNSPLHF.

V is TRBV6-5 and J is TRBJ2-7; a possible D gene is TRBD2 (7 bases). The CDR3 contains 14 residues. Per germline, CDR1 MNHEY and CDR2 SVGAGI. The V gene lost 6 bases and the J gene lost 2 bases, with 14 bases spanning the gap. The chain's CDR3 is CASSSQGGTYEQYF. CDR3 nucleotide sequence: TGTGCCAGCAGCTCACAGGGAGGGACCTACGAGCAGTACTTC.

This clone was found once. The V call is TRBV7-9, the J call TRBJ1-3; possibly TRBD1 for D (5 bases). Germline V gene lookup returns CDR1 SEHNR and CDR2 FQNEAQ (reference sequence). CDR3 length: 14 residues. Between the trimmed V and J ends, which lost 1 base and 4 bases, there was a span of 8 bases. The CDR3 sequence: CASSLDGAGNTIYF. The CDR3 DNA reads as TGTGCCAGCAGCTTAGATGGGGCGGGAAACACCATATATTTT.

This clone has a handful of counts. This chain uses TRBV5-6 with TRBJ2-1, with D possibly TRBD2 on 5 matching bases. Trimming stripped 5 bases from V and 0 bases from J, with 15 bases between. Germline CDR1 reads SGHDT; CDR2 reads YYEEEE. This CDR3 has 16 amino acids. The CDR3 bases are TGTGCCAGCAGTCCGCGGTCTAGCCACTCCTACAATGAGCAGTTCTTC. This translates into CASSPRSSHSYNEQFF. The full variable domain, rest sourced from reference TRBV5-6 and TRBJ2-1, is DAGVTQSPTHLIKTRGQQVTLRCSPKSGHDTVSWYQQALGQGPQFIFQYYEEEERQRGNFPDRFSGHQFPNYSSELNVNALLLGDSALYLCASSPRSSHSYNEQFFGPGTRLTVL.

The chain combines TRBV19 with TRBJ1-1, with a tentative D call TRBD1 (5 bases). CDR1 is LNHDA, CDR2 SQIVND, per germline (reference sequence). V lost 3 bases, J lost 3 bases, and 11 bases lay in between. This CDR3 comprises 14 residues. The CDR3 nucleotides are TGTGCCAGTAGTATCCAGGGCACGCACACTGAAGCTTTCTTT. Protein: CASSIQGTHTEAFF.

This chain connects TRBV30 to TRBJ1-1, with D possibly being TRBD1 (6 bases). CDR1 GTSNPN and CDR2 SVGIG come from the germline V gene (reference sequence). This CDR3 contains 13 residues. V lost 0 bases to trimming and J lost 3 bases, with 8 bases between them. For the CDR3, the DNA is TGTGCCTGGAGTGTCAGGGGAGACACTGAAGCTTTCTTT. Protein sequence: CAWSVRGDTEAFF. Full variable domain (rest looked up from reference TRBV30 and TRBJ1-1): SQTIHQWPATLVQPVGSPLSLECTVEGTSNPNLYWYRQAAGRGLQLLFYSVGIGQISSEVPQNLSASRPQDRQFILSSKKLLLSDSGFYLCAWSVRGDTEAFFGQGTRLTVV.

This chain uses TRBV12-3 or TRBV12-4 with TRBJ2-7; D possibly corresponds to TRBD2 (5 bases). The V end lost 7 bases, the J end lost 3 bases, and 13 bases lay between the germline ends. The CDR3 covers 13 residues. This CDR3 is CASTERTLYEQYF. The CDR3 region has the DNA TGTGCCAGCACTGAGCGGACTCTCTACGAGCAGTACTTC.

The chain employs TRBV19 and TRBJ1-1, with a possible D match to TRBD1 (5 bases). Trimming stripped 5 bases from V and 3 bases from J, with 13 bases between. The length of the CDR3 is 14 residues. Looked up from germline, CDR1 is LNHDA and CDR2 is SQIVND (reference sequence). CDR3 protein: CASSRRAGDTEAFF. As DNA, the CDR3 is TGTGCCAGTAGTCGTCGAGCGGGGGACACTGAAGCTTTCTTT. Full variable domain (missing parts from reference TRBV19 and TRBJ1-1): DGGITQSPKYLFRKEGQNVTLSCEQNLNHDAMYWYRQDPGQGLRLIYYSQIVNDFQKGDIAEGYSVSREKKESFPLTVTSAQKNPTAFYLCASSRRAGDTEAFFGQGTRLTVV.

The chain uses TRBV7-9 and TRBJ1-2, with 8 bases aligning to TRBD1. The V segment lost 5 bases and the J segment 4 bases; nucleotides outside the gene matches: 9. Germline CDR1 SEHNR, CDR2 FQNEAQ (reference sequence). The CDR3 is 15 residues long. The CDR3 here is CASSPEQGAAYGYTF. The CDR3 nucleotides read TGTGCCAGCAGCCCCGAGCAGGGGGCAGCCTATGGCTACACCTTC.

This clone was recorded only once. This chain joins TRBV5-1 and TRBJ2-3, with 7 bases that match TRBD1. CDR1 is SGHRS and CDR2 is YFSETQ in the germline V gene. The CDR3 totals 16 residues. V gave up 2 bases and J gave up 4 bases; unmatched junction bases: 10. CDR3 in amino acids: CASSFGLGGVADTQYF. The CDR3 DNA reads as TGCGCCAGCAGCTTTGGCCTAGGGGGCGTCGCAGATACGCAGTATTTT.

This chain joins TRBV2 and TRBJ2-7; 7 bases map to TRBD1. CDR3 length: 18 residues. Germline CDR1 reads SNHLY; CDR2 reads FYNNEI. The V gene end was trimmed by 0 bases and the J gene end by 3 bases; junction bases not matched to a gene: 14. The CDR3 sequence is CASSEAGWEGTDNYEQYF. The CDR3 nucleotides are TGTGCCAGCAGTGAAGCGGGTTGGGAAGGGACAGATAACTACGAGCAGTACTTC.

The CDR3 here is CASSGDRDYEQYF. The CDR3 DNA follows: TGTGCCAGCAGTGGCGACAGGGACTACGAGCAGTACTTC. V and J are TRBV25-1 and TRBJ2-7; the match to TRBD1 covers 7 bases. Germline values: CDR1 MGHDK, CDR2 SYGVNS. This CDR3 has 13 amino acids. V shed 4 bases, J shed 3 bases, and the junction held 3 bases outside the gene matches.

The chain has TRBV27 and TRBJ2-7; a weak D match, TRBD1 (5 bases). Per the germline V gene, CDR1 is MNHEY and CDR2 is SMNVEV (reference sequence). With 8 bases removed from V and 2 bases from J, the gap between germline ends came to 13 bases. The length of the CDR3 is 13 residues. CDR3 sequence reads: CASSLKGPYEQYF. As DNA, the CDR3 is TGTGCCAGCTCCCTTAAGGGGCCCTACGAGCAGTACTTC.

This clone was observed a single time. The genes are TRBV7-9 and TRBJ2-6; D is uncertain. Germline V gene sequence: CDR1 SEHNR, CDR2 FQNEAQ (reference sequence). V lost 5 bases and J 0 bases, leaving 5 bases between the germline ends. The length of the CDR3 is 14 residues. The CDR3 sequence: CASSEVSGANVLTF. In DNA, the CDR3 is TGTGCCAGCAGCGAGGTCTCTGGGGCCAACGTCCTGACTTTC.

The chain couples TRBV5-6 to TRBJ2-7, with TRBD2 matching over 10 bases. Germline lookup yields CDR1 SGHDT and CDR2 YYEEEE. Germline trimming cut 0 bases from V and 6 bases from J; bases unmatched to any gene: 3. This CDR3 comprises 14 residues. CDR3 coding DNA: TGTGCCAGCAGCTTGGGCCTAGCGGGAGTCGAGCAGTACTTC. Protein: CASSLGLAGVEQYF.

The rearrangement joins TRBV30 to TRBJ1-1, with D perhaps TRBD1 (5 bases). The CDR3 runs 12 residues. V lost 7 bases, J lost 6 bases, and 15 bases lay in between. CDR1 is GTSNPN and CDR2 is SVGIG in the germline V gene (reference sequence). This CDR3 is CASRTGSPEAFF. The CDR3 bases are TGTGCCTCACGCACAGGATCTCCTGAAGCTTTCTTT.

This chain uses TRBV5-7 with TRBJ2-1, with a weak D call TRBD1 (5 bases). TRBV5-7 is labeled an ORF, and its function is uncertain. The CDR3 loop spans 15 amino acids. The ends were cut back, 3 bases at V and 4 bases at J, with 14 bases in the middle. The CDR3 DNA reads TGTGCCAGCAGCTCACAGGTAAGGGGATACAATGAGCAGTTCTTC. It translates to CASSSQVRGYNEQFF.

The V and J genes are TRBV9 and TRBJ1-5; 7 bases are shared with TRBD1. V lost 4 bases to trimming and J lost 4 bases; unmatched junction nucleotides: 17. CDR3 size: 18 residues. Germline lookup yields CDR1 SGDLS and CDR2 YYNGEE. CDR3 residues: CASSRRGRRGLGNQPQHF. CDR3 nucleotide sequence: TGTGCCAGCAGCCGTAGGGGTCGAAGGGGGCTCGGAAATCAGCCCCAGCATTTT.

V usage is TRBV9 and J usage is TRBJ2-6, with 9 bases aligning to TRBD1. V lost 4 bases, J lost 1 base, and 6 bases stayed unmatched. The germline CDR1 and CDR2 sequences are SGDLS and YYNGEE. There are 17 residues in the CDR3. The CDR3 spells CASSTRTGASGANVLTF. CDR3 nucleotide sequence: TGTGCCAGCAGCACTAGGACAGGGGCATCTGGGGCCAACGTCCTGACTTTC.

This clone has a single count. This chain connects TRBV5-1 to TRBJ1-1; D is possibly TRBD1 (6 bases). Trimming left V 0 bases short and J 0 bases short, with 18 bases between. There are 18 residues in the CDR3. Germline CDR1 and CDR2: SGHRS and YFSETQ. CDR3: CASSLEARDKYLNTEAFF. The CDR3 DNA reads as TGCGCCAGCAGCTTGGAGGCCCGGGACAAATACCTGAACACTGAAGCTTTCTTT.

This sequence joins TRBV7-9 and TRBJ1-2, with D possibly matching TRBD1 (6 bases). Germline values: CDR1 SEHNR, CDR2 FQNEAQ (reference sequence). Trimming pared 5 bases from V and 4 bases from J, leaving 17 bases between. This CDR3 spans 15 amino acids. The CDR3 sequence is CASSPSGGGPYGYTF. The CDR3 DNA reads TGTGCCAGCAGCCCATCGGGAGGGGGGCCCTATGGCTACACCTTC. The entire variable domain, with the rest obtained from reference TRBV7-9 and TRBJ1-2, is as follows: DTGVSQNPRHKITKRGQNVTFRCDPISEHNRLYWYRQTLGQGPEFLTYFQNEAQLEKSRLLSDRFSAERPKGSFSTLEIQRTEQGDSAMYLCASSPSGGGPYGYTFGSGTRLTVV.

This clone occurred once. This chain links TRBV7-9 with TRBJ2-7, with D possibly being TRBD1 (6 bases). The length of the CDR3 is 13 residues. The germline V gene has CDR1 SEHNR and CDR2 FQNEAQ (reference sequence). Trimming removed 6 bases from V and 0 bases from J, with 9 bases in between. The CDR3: CASRQGSSYEQYF. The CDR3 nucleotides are TGTGCCAGCAGACAGGGTAGCTCCTACGAGCAGTACTTC.

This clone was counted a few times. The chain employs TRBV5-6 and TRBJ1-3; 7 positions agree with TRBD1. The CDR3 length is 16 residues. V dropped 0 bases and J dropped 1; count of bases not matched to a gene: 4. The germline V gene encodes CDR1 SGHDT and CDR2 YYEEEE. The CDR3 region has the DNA TGTGCCAGCAGCTTGGCCATGGGACAGTCTGGAAACACCATATATTTT. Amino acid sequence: CASSLAMGQSGNTIYF.

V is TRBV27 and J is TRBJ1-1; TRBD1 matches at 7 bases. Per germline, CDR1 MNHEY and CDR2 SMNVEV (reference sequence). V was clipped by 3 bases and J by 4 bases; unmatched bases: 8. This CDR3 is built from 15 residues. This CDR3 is CASSFITGAPTEAFF. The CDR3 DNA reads TGTGCCAGCAGTTTCATTACAGGGGCGCCCACTGAAGCTTTCTTT.

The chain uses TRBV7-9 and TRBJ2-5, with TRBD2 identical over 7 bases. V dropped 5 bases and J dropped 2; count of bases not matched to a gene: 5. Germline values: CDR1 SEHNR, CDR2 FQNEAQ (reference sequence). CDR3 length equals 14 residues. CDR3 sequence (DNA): TGTGCCAGCAGCCCCAACGGGGGGCAAGAGACCCAGTACTTC. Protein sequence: CASSPNGGQETQYF.